One T cell receptor beta chain is described in this entry. TCRdb called the RT-PCR reads again in MiXCR, with one record for every CDR3 protein. The table has approximately 680,000 distinct CDR3 sequences, about a sixth seen once. These data come from a study of response to subunit inactivated influenza vaccine. This CDR3 has 16 residues. V shed 5 bases and J 6 bases; nucleotides not matched to a gene: 6. In germline, CDR1 is SEHNR, CDR2 FQNEAQ (reference sequence). Sequencing used PBMCs from blood, obtained about 13 days after vaccination. The chain has TRBV7-9 and TRBJ2-2; 13 bases fit TRBD2. This sequence was found in a man in his forties or fifties who received an inactivated influenza vaccine. The chain's CDR3 is CASSHWTSGGAGELFF. The DNA of the CDR3 is TGTGCCAGCAGCCACTGGACTAGCGGGGGTGCCGGGGAGCTGTTTTTT.